This passage covers 29 T cell receptor beta chains from one sample sequenced in a study of OX40 agonist ivuxolimab in advanced cancers. Sequencing used immunoSEQ multiplex PCR; TCRdb keeps in-frame clones, though not all of them. The sample includes some 61,000 clones, roughly 90% seen only once; the top ten take roughly 4.8%. Source: CD4+ or CD8+ T cells sorted from blood, taken in a trial of the OX40 agonist ivuxolimab. The receptors derive from an adult with an advanced solid tumor such as melanoma, head and neck, liver or kidney cancer.

This chain joins TRBV28 and TRBJ2-5; D possibly corresponds to TRBD2 (6 bases). The CDR3 is made up of 16 amino acids. CDR1 and CDR2 (germline): MDHEN, SYDVKM. V lost 5 bases and J 4 bases, leaving 20 bases between the germline ends. In nucleotides, the CDR3 is TGTGCCAGCAGTCCCGGGGGAGCCCCCGGCCGAGAGACCCAGTACTTC. This translates into CASSPGGAPGRETQYF.

The V call is TRBV30, the J call TRBJ2-1; D is ambiguous. This CDR3 comprises 9 residues. CDR1 GTSNPN and CDR2 SVGIG come from the germline V gene (reference sequence). V shed 3 bases and J shed 10 bases, with 4 bases lying between them. CDR3 sequence reads: CAWRLEQFF. CDR3 nucleotides: TGTGCCTGGAGACTAGAGCAGTTCTTC. The full variable domain, with the rest looked up from reference TRBV30 and TRBJ2-1, is SQTIHQWPATLVQPVGSPLSLECTVEGTSNPNLYWYRQAAGRGLQLLFYSVGIGQISSEVPQNLSASRPQDRQFILSSKKLLLSDSGFYLCAWRLEQFFGPGTRLTVL.

The chain couples TRBV28 to TRBJ2-5; D ambiguous. The CDR3 has 15 residues. Trimming stripped 7 bases from V and 2 bases from J, with 17 bases between. In germline, CDR1 is MDHEN, CDR2 SYDVKM. CDR3 coding DNA: TGTGCCAGCACCCGGCCTGGGCAACCGCAAGAGACCCAGTACTTC. It translates to CASTRPGQPQETQYF.

The chain couples TRBV9 to TRBJ2-2; D gene uncertain. Germline CDR1 is SGDLS and CDR2 is YYNGEE. The CDR3 extends over 13 amino acids. V dropped 4 bases and J dropped 6 bases, with 10 bases sitting between them. CDR3 DNA sequence: TGTGCCAGCAGCTCTCGACCGGCCGGGGAGCTGTTTTTT. Amino acid sequence: CASSSRPAGELFF.

The rearrangement links TRBV28 to TRBJ1-1; possibly TRBD1 for D (5 bases). Germline CDR1 reads MDHEN; CDR2 reads SYDVKM. Trimming shortened V by 6 bases and J by 0 bases, and 17 bases separated the two germline ends. The CDR3 covers 16 residues. The CDR3 here is CASSRVSGAVNTEAFF. CDR3 DNA sequence: TGTGCCAGCAGCCGGGTGTCCGGGGCGGTGAACACTGAAGCTTTCTTT.

This rearrangement joins TRBV7-8 to TRBJ2-7; TRBD1 might be the D (6 bases). The CDR3 spans 11 residues. Trimming cost V 4 bases and J 6 bases, with 7 bases left between them. CDR1 SGHVS and CDR2 FQNEAQ come from the germline V gene. The CDR3 here is CASSSGVEQYF. CDR3 in DNA: TGTGCCAGCAGCTCAGGGGTCGAGCAGTACTTC.

This chain links TRBV30 with TRBJ1-5; no clear D gene. Per the germline V gene, CDR1 is GTSNPN and CDR2 is SVGIG (reference sequence). The CDR3 sequence is 15 residues long. The V gene lost 3 bases and the J gene lost 1 base, with 13 bases spanning the gap. CDR3 amino acids: CAWRPPSMSNQPQHF. The CDR3 DNA is TGTGCCTGGAGACCCCCCTCGATGAGCAATCAGCCCCAGCATTTT. Drawing the rest from reference TRBV30 and TRBJ1-5, the complete variable domain is SQTIHQWPATLVQPVGSPLSLECTVEGTSNPNLYWYRQAAGRGLQLLFYSVGIGQISSEVPQNLSASRPQDRQFILSSKKLLLSDSGFYLCAWRPPSMSNQPQHFGDGTRLSIL.

The chain joins TRBV7-2 to TRBJ2-7, with 7 bases that match TRBD1. Per germline, CDR1 SGHTA and CDR2 FQGNSA. The junction had 5 bases not matched to a gene; V was cut back by 1 base and J by 8 bases. The CDR3 extends over 13 amino acids. The CDR3 nucleotides read TGTGCCAGCAGCTTAGTAGGGGGACAGAAGCAGTACTTC. Amino acid sequence: CASSLVGGQKQYF.

Regarding this clone: This same CDR3 is encoded by further DNA sequences in the sample. The V and J genes are TRBV9 and TRBJ1-3; D is possibly TRBD1 (5 bases). Germline V CDR1 and CDR2: SGDLS, YYNGEE. This CDR3 region has 13 residues. With 7 bases removed from V and 3 bases from J, the gap between germline ends came to 11 bases. CDR3 in amino acids: CASSRGDGNTIYF. CDR3 in DNA: TGTGCCAGCTCCCGGGGGGATGGAAACACCATATATTTT.

The chain joins TRBV28 to TRBJ2-1; TRBD2 matches at 7 bases. Germline V gene sequence: CDR1 MDHEN, CDR2 SYDVKM. The CDR3 totals 16 residues. J was trimmed by 12 bases and V by 6 bases; bases with no gene match: 20. In DNA form, the CDR3 reads TGTGCCAGCAGCGGCACCCCGGGAGGATCCTCGGCGGGGCAGTTCTTC. This gives the protein CASSGTPGGSSAGQFF. Looking up the rest from reference TRBV28 and TRBJ2-1 gives the full variable domain: DVKVTQSSRYLVKRTGEKVFLECVQDMDHENMFWYRQDPGLGLRLIYFSYDVKMKEKGDIPEGYSVSREKKERFSLILESASTNQTSMYLCASSGTPGGSSAGQFFGPGTRLTVL.

Only one count was recorded for this clone. The chain carries TRBV7-3 and TRBJ2-7; D possibly uses TRBD1 or TRBD2 (5 bases each). Germline assignment: CDR1 SGHTA and CDR2 FQGTGA. V was trimmed by 5 bases and J by 2 bases, leaving 19 bases between them. This CDR3 has 16 residues. CDR3 nucleotides: TGTGCCAGCAGCCCCACCCCGGGACCAACGACCTACGAGCAGTACTTC. Protein product: CASSPTPGPTTYEQYF. Full variable domain (outside the CDR3, taken from reference TRBV7-3 and TRBJ2-7): GAGVSQTPSNKVTEKGKYVELRCDPISGHTALYWYRQSLGQGPEFLIYFQGTGAADDSGLPNDRFFAVRPEGSVSTLKIQRTERGDSAVYLCASSPTPGPTTYEQYFGPGTRLTVT.

The DNA of the CDR3 is TGTGCCAGCAGTGGTGAGGGGGGGAACACAGATACGCAGTATTTT. Its translation: CASSGEGGNTDTQYF. The rearrangement joins TRBV6-1 to TRBJ2-3; D may be TRBD2 (7 bases). The length of the CDR3 is 15 residues. CDR1 and CDR2 (germline): MNHNS, SASEGT. Trimming took 4 bases from V and 2 from J, leaving 13 bases between them.

The chain employs TRBV27 and TRBJ1-5; possible D gene TRBD1, 5 bases. Germline CDR1 and CDR2: MNHEY and SMNVEV (reference sequence). V was shortened by 5 bases and J by 1 base, with 15 bases between the two germline ends. The CDR3 is 16 residues long. For the CDR3, the DNA is TGTGCCAGCAGTCCAACCTCCAGGGCCAGCAATCAGCCCCAGCATTTT. Translated: CASSPTSRASNQPQHF.

CDR3 sequence: CASSPLQSTGELFF. The DNA of the CDR3 is TGTGCCAGCTCACCACTACAGTCCACCGGGGAGCTGTTTTTT. The chain combines TRBV18 with TRBJ2-2; D gene uncertain. This CDR3 is built from 14 residues. Germline CDR1 is KGHSH and CDR2 is LQKENI. V lost 1 base and J 4 bases, leaving 7 bases between the germline ends.

This clone was observed a single time. The chain uses TRBV6-1 and TRBJ2-7; a weak D match, TRBD1 (6 bases). This CDR3 comprises 17 residues. Germline assignment: CDR1 MNHNS and CDR2 SASEGT. The V and J ends lost 2 bases and 0 bases respectively, with 17 bases between them. The CDR3 loop reads CASSESRGWESSYEQYF. The CDR3 DNA reads as TGTGCCAGCAGTGAATCCAGGGGTTGGGAGAGCTCCTACGAGCAGTACTTC.

The chain has TRBV10-3 and TRBJ2-1; D gene ambiguous. The CDR3 runs 14 residues. CDR1 and CDR2 from the germline V gene are ENHRY and SYGVKD. V lost 6 bases to trimming and J lost 8 bases, with 17 bases between them. The CDR3 nucleotides are TGTGCCATCAGCAGACCCTCCTTGGGCGATGAGCAGTTCTTC. Translated, it gives CAISRPSLGDEQFF.

This clone was observed once. The rearrangement uses TRBV7-9 and TRBJ1-2; D uncertain. The V end lost 0 bases, the J end lost 6 bases, and 14 bases lay between the germline ends. The germline V gene encodes CDR1 SEHNR and CDR2 FQNEAQ (reference sequence). This CDR3 has 15 residues. The CDR3 sequence is CASSLAVEGWNGYTF. CDR3 coding DNA: TGTGCCAGCAGCTTAGCGGTTGAGGGATGGAATGGCTACACCTTC.

This clone was found once. The chain uses TRBV12-5 and TRBJ2-1; TRBD2 matches 11 bases. There are 16 residues in the CDR3. With V trimmed by 0 bases and J by 9 bases, 7 bases remained unmatched. Germline V gives CDR1 LGHNT, CDR2 FRNRAP. CDR3 DNA: TGTGCTAGTGGTTTGGTCCTTAGCGGGAGGGCCGTTGAGCAGTTCTTC. This codes for CASGLVLSGRAVEQFF.

V usage is TRBV5-6 and J usage is TRBJ1-5; D is uncertain. The CDR3 is 14 residues long. Germline assignment: CDR1 SGHDT and CDR2 YYEEEE. The ends were cut back, 0 bases at V and 5 bases at J, with 9 bases in the middle. In nucleotides, the CDR3 is TGTGCCAGCAGCTTGGGGGTTAAGGATCAGCCCCAGCATTTT. Protein: CASSLGVKDQPQHF.

V usage is TRBV4-1 and J usage is TRBJ2-1, with 12 bases matching TRBD2. The V and J ends lost 3 bases and 9 bases, in that order; junction bases with no gene match: 12. This CDR3 is built from 17 residues. CDR1 and CDR2 (germline): MGHRA, YSYEKL. DNA for the CDR3: TGCGCCAGCAGCCACGCATCGACTAGCGGGAGAGGGGGTGAGCAGTTCTTC. Translation: CASSHASTSGRGGEQFF.

This chain connects TRBV5-5 to TRBJ1-1; D is possibly TRBD1 (5 bases). V was cut by 3 bases and J by 5 bases, with 14 bases left in between. This CDR3 contains 14 residues. Per the germline V gene, CDR1 is SGHKS and CDR2 is YYEKEE (reference sequence). CDR3 nucleotides: TGTGCCAGCAGCTGGGACCTTGGAGGGACTGAAGCTTTCTTT. Its protein is CASSWDLGGTEAFF.

This rearrangement joins TRBV6-6 to TRBJ2-7, with D hard to call. V was shortened by 0 bases and J by 3 bases, with 9 bases between the two germline ends. This CDR3 is built from 14 residues. Germline loops: CDR1 MNHNY, CDR2 SVGAGI (reference sequence). The CDR3 spells CASSYSVTFYEQYF. In DNA form, the CDR3 reads TGTGCCAGCAGTTACTCGGTCACATTCTACGAGCAGTACTTC.

In its sample, this clone was seen once. This chain connects TRBV2 to TRBJ2-2; 8 bases match TRBD2. This CDR3 contains 15 residues. V was clipped by 6 bases and J by 2 bases; unmatched bases: 5. CDR1 is SNHLY and CDR2 is FYNNEI in the germline V gene. The CDR3 sequence: CASRGVAGNTGELFF. CDR3 sequence (DNA): TGTGCCAGCAGGGGCGTAGCGGGAAACACCGGGGAGCTGTTTTTT.

This chain joins TRBV5-1 and TRBJ2-7, with a possible D match to TRBD2 (5 bases). Trimming shortened V by 1 base and J by 3 bases, and 8 bases separated the two germline ends. Per the germline V gene, CDR1 is SGHRS and CDR2 is YFSETQ. The CDR3 is 13 residues long. The CDR3 DNA follows: TGCGCCAGCAGCTTGCCCGGACTCTACGAGCAGTACTTC. This translates into CASSLPGLYEQYF.

This chain connects TRBV18 to TRBJ1-1, with D possibly being TRBD1 (5 bases). The CDR3 consists of 15 residues. Germline V lookup: CDR1 KGHSH, CDR2 LQKENI. V gave up 2 bases and J gave up 4 bases, with 14 bases separating them. The CDR3 DNA reads as TGTGCCAGCTCACCATCGGGGGTTCAAGTCACTGAAGCTTTCTTT. Its protein is CASSPSGVQVTEAFF.

V usage is TRBV5-4 and J usage is TRBJ2-3, with 14 positions matching TRBD2. The CDR3 runs 17 residues. Germline V gene lookup returns CDR1 SGHNT and CDR2 YYREEE (reference sequence). Trimming removed 4 bases from V and 1 base from J; junction bases left unmatched: 5. The CDR3 bases are TGTGCCAGCAGCAGAGGACTAGCGGGGGGCGGCACAGATACGCAGTATTTT. Translated, it gives CASSRGLAGGGTDTQYF.

The chain carries TRBV18 and TRBJ2-3; 7 positions match TRBD2. The CDR3 length is 15 residues. J was trimmed by 2 bases and V by 2 bases; bases with no gene match: 4. Germline-derived CDR1 and CDR2 are KGHSH and LQKENI. CDR3 nucleotides: TGTGCCAGCTCACCAGACGGACTAGACACAGATACGCAGTATTTT. This gives the protein CASSPDGLDTDTQYF.

CDR3 residues: CASSTPGTSGGFAYEQYF. The CDR3 region has the DNA TGTGCCAGCAGCACCCCGGGGACTAGCGGGGGGTTCGCCTACGAGCAGTACTTC. The chain uses TRBV28 and TRBJ2-7; 15 bases are shared with TRBD2. Trimming at V came to 6 bases and at J to 2 bases, leaving 11 bases not matched to a gene. This CDR3 comprises 18 residues. Germline CDR1 and CDR2: MDHEN and SYDVKM. The complete variable domain, with remaining parts taken from reference TRBV28 and TRBJ2-7, reads DVKVTQSSRYLVKRTGEKVFLECVQDMDHENMFWYRQDPGLGLRLIYFSYDVKMKEKGDIPEGYSVSREKKERFSLILESASTNQTSMYLCASSTPGTSGGFAYEQYFGPGTRLTVT.

The V gene is TRBV27, the J gene TRBJ1-4; 7 nucleotides align to TRBD1. Germline CDR1 reads MNHEY; CDR2 reads SMNVEV (reference sequence). CDR3 length equals 16 residues. Trimming removed 3 bases from V and 0 bases from J; junction bases left unmatched: 4. This chain's CDR3 is CASSFPGGPTNEKLFF. Here the CDR3 DNA reads TGTGCCAGCAGTTTCCCAGGGGGGCCAACTAATGAAAAACTGTTTTTT.